These 30 T cell receptor beta chains originate from one sample sequenced in a study of blood T cell repertoires in COVID-19 (TCRdb year 2020). Receptor amplification or capture employed the immunoSEQ multiplex PCR assay. TCRdb provides this immuneACCESS table in a form limited to in-frame rearrangements. Some clones are lacking; in checked studies, under half of them reflect an unresolved V gene, and why the rest are absent is not known. The sample table contains about 240,000 clones; only one count was recorded for roughly four fifths of them. Clones ranked in the top ten supply about 4.8% of the sample. The sequenced material came from peripheral blood. The source of these receptors is a woman between 65 and 79 years old with acute or convalescent COVID-19.

V usage is TRBV11-2 and J usage is TRBJ1-1; the match to TRBD1 covers 9 bases. The germline V gene encodes CDR1 SGHAT and CDR2 FQNNGV. The length of the CDR3 is 16 residues. The V gene end was trimmed by 5 bases and the J gene end by 0 bases; junction bases not matched to a gene: 7. CDR3 bases: TGTGCCAGCAGCCTCCGAGGGACAGGGTTGAACACTGAAGCTTTCTTT. It is translated as CASSLRGTGLNTEAFF.

This chain joins TRBV15 and TRBJ1-5, with D perhaps TRBD1 (5 bases). The CDR3 has 15 residues. Trimming removed 3 bases from V and 6 bases from J, with 15 bases in between. The germline V gene has CDR1 LNHNV and CDR2 YYDKDF (reference sequence). In DNA, the CDR3 is TGTGCCACCAGCAGGGACACGGACGGTTTTCAGCCCCAGCATTTT. Translating it yields CATSRDTDGFQPQHF.

The V call is TRBV4-1, the J call TRBJ2-7; D is unclear. Trimming stripped 1 base from V and 0 bases from J, with 10 bases between. The CDR3 length is 15 residues. Germline lookup yields CDR1 MGHRA and CDR2 YSYEKL. Here the CDR3 DNA reads TGCGCCAGCAGCCAAGGTCCCCTCAGCTCCTACGAGCAGTACTTC. Protein sequence: CASSQGPLSSYEQYF.

The genes are TRBV14 and TRBJ1-2; maybe TRBD1 (6 bases). Germline-derived CDR1 and CDR2 are SGHDN and FVKESK. Trimming stripped 4 bases from V and 5 bases from J, with 11 bases between. There are 13 residues in the CDR3. CDR3 bases: TGTGCCAGCAGCCGAGATACAGGGTATGGCTACACCTTC. Residues: CASSRDTGYGYTF.

The DNA of the CDR3 is TGTGCCAGCAAGCAGTCTAGCGGGGGCCAAGAGACCCAGTACTTC. Its protein product is CASKQSSGGQETQYF. This chain uses TRBV6-5 with TRBJ2-5, with 10 positions matching TRBD2. J lost 1 base, V lost 7 bases, and 6 bases had no gene match. Germline V lookup: CDR1 MNHEY, CDR2 SVGAGI. CDR3 length equals 15 residues.

This clone was seen only a few times. V is TRBV5-1 and J is TRBJ1-2, with 8 bases aligning to TRBD1. The CDR3 has 13 residues. Trimming at V came to 4 bases and at J to 8 bases, leaving 7 bases not matched to a gene. Looked up from germline, CDR1 is SGHRS and CDR2 is YFSETQ. CDR3 region: CASSPGTGDGYTF. DNA of the CDR3: TGCGCCAGCAGCCCCGGGACAGGCGACGGCTACACCTTC.

The chain joins TRBV5-8 to TRBJ1-1; no reliable D call. V was clipped by 5 bases and J by 0 bases, with 8 bases between them. This CDR3 is 13 amino acids long. CDR1 and CDR2 from the germline V gene are SGHTS and YDEGEE. The CDR3: CASSHLLNTEAFF. In DNA form, the CDR3 reads TGTGCCAGCAGTCACCTACTGAACACTGAAGCTTTCTTT.

This clone was observed a single time. The rearrangement uses TRBV3-1 (or the pseudogene TRBV3-2) and TRBJ1-3; no clear D. The CDR3 sequence is 15 residues long. Germline V gene lookup returns CDR1 LGHDT and CDR2 YNNKEL (reference sequence). V gave up 4 bases and J gave up 0 bases, with 10 bases separating them. CDR3 nucleotides: TGTGCCAGCAGCCTCCTATCGGGCTCTGGAAACACCATATATTTT. The encoded protein is CASSLLSGSGNTIYF.

The genes are TRBV19 and TRBJ1-5; D gene ambiguous. CDR1 and CDR2 from the germline V gene are LNHDA and SQIVND (reference sequence). The CDR3 spans 13 residues. V dropped 3 bases and J dropped 5 bases, with 8 bases sitting between them. The CDR3 bases are TGTGCCAGTAGTATGGGCAGTGATCAGCCCCAGCATTTT. This codes for CASSMGSDQPQHF.

DNA of the CDR3: TGTGCCACAACTAGTATCGGCGTGACCCAGTACTTC. Its protein is CATTSIGVTQYF. V is TRBV3-1 (or the pseudogene TRBV3-2) and J is TRBJ2-5, with D perhaps TRBD2 (5 bases). V was shortened by 10 bases and J by 7 bases, with 16 bases between the two germline ends. This CDR3 is built from 12 residues. CDR1 LGHDT and CDR2 YNNKEL come from the germline V gene (reference sequence).

The chain carries TRBV2 and TRBJ1-1, with 7 bases matching TRBD1. The CDR3 has 16 residues. The germline V gene encodes CDR1 SNHLY and CDR2 FYNNEI. J gave up 0 bases and V 6 bases, and 10 bases lay outside the gene matches. For the CDR3, the DNA is TGTGCCAGCAGGCCAGGGACAGCGAAATTGAACACTGAAGCTTTCTTT. Encoded protein: CASRPGTAKLNTEAFF.

The gene calls are TRBV3-1 (or the pseudogene TRBV3-2) and TRBJ1-3; D is ambiguous. The CDR3 is made up of 15 amino acids. V lost 2 bases to trimming and J lost 0 bases, with 8 bases between them. Germline CDR1 is LGHDT and CDR2 is YNNKEL (reference sequence). DNA for the CDR3: TGTGCCAGCAGCCAATTGGGCCTCTCTGGAAACACCATATATTTT. It is translated as CASSQLGLSGNTIYF.

The CDR3 region is CATSRDHRGSYEQYF. CDR3 nucleotide sequence: TGTGCCACCAGCAGAGATCACAGGGGCTCCTACGAGCAGTACTTC. The chain links TRBV15 to TRBJ2-7; TRBD1 matches at 7 bases. This CDR3 has 15 amino acids. Trimming took 0 bases from V and 0 from J; bases not matched to a gene: 2. Germline CDR1 and CDR2: LNHNV and YYDKDF (reference sequence).

This clone was observed a single time. V is TRBV6-5 and J is TRBJ1-5; D is ambiguous. Germline assignment: CDR1 MNHEY and CDR2 SVGAGI. V lost 4 bases to trimming and J lost 5 bases, with 9 bases between them. CDR3 length: 13 amino acids. CDR3: CASSSTPYQPQHF. CDR3 coding DNA: TGTGCCAGCAGTTCAACACCCTATCAGCCCCAGCATTTT.

This sequence joins TRBV5-5 and TRBJ2-3; D possibly corresponds to TRBD2 (5 bases). The CDR3 length is 12 residues. V dropped 3 bases and J dropped 6 bases, with 8 bases sitting between them. Germline CDR1 reads SGHKS; CDR2 reads YYEKEE (reference sequence). The CDR3 DNA reads TGTGCCAGCAGCTGGACTTTGGATACGCAGTATTTT. Translation: CASSWTLDTQYF.

This clone has just one count. The chain employs TRBV24-1 and TRBJ1-1; D is perhaps TRBD1 (6 bases). Germline V lookup: CDR1 KGHDR, CDR2 SFDVKD. Trimming left V 4 bases short and J 9 bases short, with 11 bases between. This CDR3 spans 12 amino acids. The CDR3 DNA is TGTGCCACCAGTGACACAGGGAAACAAGCTTTCTTT. It specifies CATSDTGKQAFF.

The rearrangement links TRBV30 to TRBJ2-2; D possibly corresponds to TRBD1 (6 bases). CDR1 is GTSNPN and CDR2 is SVGIG in the germline V gene (reference sequence). V gave up 4 bases and J gave up 4 bases, with 13 bases separating them. The CDR3 consists of 14 residues. CDR3 sequence: CAWNGGAVTGELFF. In nucleotides, the CDR3 is TGTGCCTGGAATGGGGGCGCGGTCACCGGGGAGCTGTTTTTT.

The chain combines TRBV6-5 with TRBJ1-4; weak D call: TRBD1 (6 bases). The germline V and J ends were trimmed by 4 bases and 8 bases, with 14 bases remaining between them. The CDR3 sequence is 14 residues long. The V gene's germline CDR1 is MNHEY and CDR2 SVGAGI. CDR3 bases: TGTGCCAGCAGTTCCCCGGGGGGCGAGGAAAAACTGTTTTTT. Its protein product is CASSSPGGEEKLFF.

The genes are TRBV7-2 and TRBJ2-2, with 8 nucleotides matching TRBD2. This CDR3 is built from 16 residues. Germline V gene sequence: CDR1 SGHTA, CDR2 FQGNSA. After removal of 1 base from V and 4 bases from J, the junction contained 5 bases not matched to a gene. For the CDR3, the DNA is TGTGCCAGCAGCTTAGGTCGGGGGGGCTTCACCGGGGAGCTGTTTTTT. It yields the protein CASSLGRGGFTGELFF. Variable domain in full (rest from reference TRBV7-2 and TRBJ2-2): GAGVSQSPSNKVTEKGKDVELRCDPISGHTALYWYRQSLGQGLEFLIYFQGNSAPDKSGLPSDRFSAERTGGSVSTLTIQRTQQEDSAVYLCASSLGRGGFTGELFFGEGSRLTVL.

V gene TRBV29-1 combines with J gene TRBJ1-1; 7 bases agree with TRBD1. The CDR3 is made up of 13 amino acids. Germline CDR1 is SQVTM and CDR2 is ANQGSEA. The V gene end was trimmed by 6 bases and the J gene end by 1 base; junction bases not matched to a gene: 5. The CDR3 DNA is TGCAGCGTGATGGACAGGAGGAACACTGAAGCTTTCTTT. Translated, it gives CSVMDRRNTEAFF.

This chain links TRBV18 with TRBJ1-1, with TRBD1 matching over 7 bases. Per germline, CDR1 KGHSH and CDR2 LQKENI. This CDR3 region has 14 residues. After removal of 1 base from V and 4 bases from J, the junction contained 3 bases not matched to a gene. This CDR3 is CASSPQTGSTEAFF. CDR3 nucleotides: TGTGCCAGCTCACCACAGACAGGGAGCACTGAAGCTTTCTTT.

The V gene is TRBV25-1, the J gene TRBJ1-1, with no clear D. V shed 3 bases and J shed 1 base, with 6 bases lying between them. The CDR3 loop spans 13 amino acids. The V gene's germline CDR1 is MGHDK and CDR2 SYGVNS. CDR3 nucleotides: TGTGCCAGCAGTGATCGACAGAACACTGAAGCTTTCTTT. Its translation: CASSDRQNTEAFF. Full variable domain (missing parts from reference TRBV25-1 and TRBJ1-1): EADIYQTPRYLVIGTGKKITLECSQTMGHDKMYWYQQDPGMELHLIHYSYGVNSTEKGDLSSESTVSRIRTEHFPLTLESARPSHTSQYLCASSDRQNTEAFFGQGTRLTVV.

This clone was counted once. The V gene is TRBV5-1, the J gene TRBJ2-5; maybe TRBD2 (7 bases). Germline CDR1 reads SGHRS; CDR2 reads YFSETQ. The CDR3 extends over 17 amino acids. Trimming took 0 bases from V and 5 from J, leaving 20 bases between them. CDR3: CASSLAGLRGGEETQYF. In DNA, the CDR3 is TGCGCCAGCAGCTTGGCGGGTTTGAGGGGGGGAGAGGAGACCCAGTACTTC.

The chain combines TRBV5-4 with TRBJ1-1; D is unresolved. V was shortened by 3 bases and J by 1 base, with 7 bases between the two germline ends. There are 13 residues in the CDR3. From germline, CDR1 is SGHNT and CDR2 YYREEE (reference sequence). DNA of the CDR3: TGTGCCAGCAGCTGGCAGGAGAACACTGAAGCTTTCTTT. It codes for CASSWQENTEAFF.

This clone showed up just a few times. The chain combines TRBV2 with TRBJ2-4; 7 nucleotides line up with TRBD2. Per germline, CDR1 SNHLY and CDR2 FYNNEI. The CDR3 is 14 amino acids. Losses at the gene ends were 10 bases for V and 1 base for J; bases not matched to a gene: 7. CDR3 residues: CAISTGRAKNIQYF. For the CDR3, the DNA is TGTGCCATATCTACCGGGAGGGCCAAAAACATTCAGTACTTC.

V is TRBV7-2 and J is TRBJ1-5; TRBD1 might be the D (5 bases). Between the trimmed V and J ends, which lost 0 bases and 8 bases, there was a span of 14 bases. Germline CDR1 SGHTA, CDR2 FQGNSA. The CDR3 contains 15 residues. The CDR3 sequence is CASSLALGPQKPQHF. Written as DNA, the CDR3 is TGTGCCAGCAGCTTAGCGCTGGGGCCCCAAAAGCCCCAGCATTTT.

The chain joins TRBV19 to TRBJ2-2; a possible D gene is TRBD1 (6 bases). Trimming stripped 3 bases from V and 7 bases from J, with 15 bases between. Germline CDR1 LNHDA, CDR2 SQIVND (reference sequence). This CDR3 has 15 residues. CDR3 nucleotides: TGTGCCAGTAGTATCAGCAGGGGTGGAAGCGGGGAGCTGTTTTTT. Translation gives CASSISRGGSGELFF.

The chain uses TRBV5-4 and TRBJ1-1, with 8 bases that match TRBD1. The CDR3 totals 15 residues. The germline V gene encodes CDR1 SGHNT and CDR2 YYREEE (reference sequence). With V trimmed by 3 bases and J by 2 bases, 6 bases remained unmatched. DNA for the CDR3: TGTGCCAGCAGCTCCCGACAGGGGTTAAACACTGAAGCTTTCTTT. Translation gives CASSSRQGLNTEAFF.

The chain combines TRBV7-2 with TRBJ2-7; no reliable D call. CDR1 is SGHTA, CDR2 FQGNSA, per germline. The CDR3 covers 13 residues. Trimming took 3 bases from V and 1 from J, leaving 7 bases between them. The CDR3 DNA sequence: TGTGCCAGCAGCTTTAGTTCGTCCTACGAGCAGTACTTC. This encodes CASSFSSSYEQYF. Drawing the rest from reference TRBV7-2 and TRBJ2-7, the complete variable domain is GAGVSQSPSNKVTEKGKDVELRCDPISGHTALYWYRQSLGQGLEFLIYFQGNSAPDKSGLPSDRFSAERTGGSVSTLTIQRTQQEDSAVYLCASSFSSSYEQYFGPGTRLTVT.

V is TRBV13 and J is TRBJ2-7; 9 nucleotides match TRBD2. CDR1 PRHDT and CDR2 FYEKMQ come from the germline V gene (reference sequence). This CDR3 has 16 residues. J lost 3 bases, V lost 4 bases, and 10 bases had no gene match. Written as DNA, the CDR3 is TGTGCCAGCAGCTGGGTTAGCGGGGGTAGCGTCTACGAGCAGTACTTC. It yields the protein CASSWVSGGSVYEQYF.